This TCR beta chain comes out of a study of cytomegalovirus exposure and HLA in healthy donors. 60 Vbeta and 13 Jbeta primers were used in PCR. Libraries were prepared by immunoSEQ multiplex PCR; TCRdb keeps only in-frame clonotypes and omits some of them. The sample lists some 200,000 clones, over 65% occurring once. Overall study findings and caveats: Across donors, presence/absence analyses took sequencing depth to be roughly uniform. Several top significant clusters appeared, in a later analysis, to be linked to common viral pathogens. In a later analysis, a genetic analysis reported fewer productive-TCR N-insertions in an Asian-associated ancestry cluster than the cohort average.

For this clone: Its antigen is not identified.

This clonotype was obtained from a man aged 18 to 30 in good health and CMV-seronegative. Material for sequencing was PBMCs.

This CDR3 is CAWTGNTGELFF. The CDR3 DNA reads TGTGCCTGGACAGGGAACACCGGGGAGCTGTTTTTT. The chain recombines TRBV30 with TRBJ2-2; D call uncertain. CDR1 and CDR2 from the germline V gene are GTSNPN and SVGIG (reference sequence). The CDR3 is 12 amino acids. The ends were cut back, 4 bases at V and 1 base at J, with 4 bases in the middle.